This T cell receptor beta chain was profiled in a study of low-dose radiotherapy and immunotherapy resistance in tumors. Study details: The fractionation for Cohort 1 was 0.5 Gy per fraction every 2 weeks, totaling 6.5 Gy. Cohort 2 patients were irradiated with 1 Gy every two weeks, reaching 13 Gy over 26 weeks. Intravenously given cyclophosphamide 200 mg/m2 followed a two-week schedule that placed each dose one day before radiation and immunotherapy.

This CDR3 contains 17 residues. V dropped 5 bases and J dropped 7; count of bases not matched to a gene: 18. Germline V gives CDR1 SEHNR, CDR2 FQNEAQ (reference sequence). Primers targeting TRAV and TRBV primed first-strand cDNA, covering alpha and beta chains. Over approximately 20 PCR cycles, TCRs were amplified from a constant-region primer and V-primer adapter. Each CDR3 protein gets one entry after TCRdb re-called the reads with MiXCR. The repertoire consists of tens of thousands of distinct CDR3 sequences, with 20% to 25% occurring once and the leading ten covering 10% to 15%. Time point described: after trial treatment. The treatment was: LDRT plus nivolumab, ipilimumab, low-dose cyclophosphamide and aspirin (RACIN trial). Along with nivolumab and ipilimumab, donors received aspirin, low-dose cyclophosphamide and low-dose radiotherapy. Concerning this clonotype: One base away lies a much larger clone, so this may be a sequencing read error.

The origin of this receptor is a female donor with ovarian cancer. The V gene is TRBV7-9, the J gene TRBJ2-7, with 9 bases that match TRBD2. The sample was PBMCs, taken after low-dose radiotherapy plus immunotherapy. The CDR3 sequence is CASSPKSASGDLNEQYF. The CDR3 coding sequence is TGTGCCAGCAGCCCGAAATCGGCTAGCGGGGATTTGAATGAGCAGTACTTC. Filled out from reference TRBV7-9 and TRBJ2-7, the complete variable domain reads DTGVSQNPRHKITKRGQNVTFRCDPISEHNRLYWYRQTLGQGPEFLTYFQNEAQLEKSRLLSDRFSAERPKGSFSTLEIQRTEQGDSAMYLCASSPKSASGDLNEQYFGPGTRLTVT.